This TCR beta chain was retrieved from a study of control samples from healthy donors and cancer patients. This CDR3 has 13 residues. The V and J ends lost 4 bases and 8 bases respectively, with 12 bases between them. The germline V gene encodes CDR1 SGHVS and CDR2 FNYEAQ. Some clones are missing from TCRdb's copy, which holds only in-frame ones; the method was immunoSEQ multiplex PCR. The table has under 150,000 clones, more than 90% seen once. The sequence came from a man aged 30 to 39 in good health. This chain joins TRBV7-6 and TRBJ2-1, with a possible D match to TRBD2 (6 bases). Sequenced sample: blood. The CDR3 region has the DNA TGTGCCAGCAGCTCGGAGGGCCGCGATGAGCAGTTCTTC. Residues: CASSSEGRDEQFF.